The 15 T cell receptor beta chains presented below share a single source sample, sequenced in a study of shared clonotypes between healthy human individuals. The naive CD8 subset, CD45RO-negative cells positively selected for CCR7, excluded terminally differentiated effector memory CD45RA+ cells. Repertoires were generated with immunoSEQ multiplex PCR, while TCRdb's copy carries only in-frame clones and drops some. The sample shows hundreds of thousands of clones, 95% to 98% of them seen only once. The sample taken for sequencing was naive CD8+ T cells sorted from blood. The receptors were gathered from a man between 25 and 39 years old in good health.

This chain uses TRBV28 with TRBJ1-4; D possibly corresponds to TRBD1 (6 bases). CDR1 and CDR2 (germline): MDHEN, SYDVKM. With 4 bases removed from V and 5 bases from J, the gap between germline ends came to 11 bases. This CDR3 contains 14 residues. CDR3 in DNA: TGTGCCAGCAGTTGGACAGCGGCAAATGAAAAACTGTTTTTT. Encoded protein: CASSWTAANEKLFF.

The chain combines TRBV7-9 with TRBJ2-5, with 8 positions matching TRBD1. J gave up 2 bases and V 5 bases, and 10 bases lay outside the gene matches. The CDR3 has 16 residues. The germline CDR1 and CDR2 sequences are SEHNR and FQNEAQ (reference sequence). The CDR3 region is CASSPSLTGAQETQYF. The CDR3 region has the DNA TGTGCCAGCAGCCCCTCCCTGACAGGGGCACAAGAGACCCAGTACTTC.

V gene TRBV7-9 combines with J gene TRBJ2-7; tentatively, D is TRBD2 (6 bases). The CDR3 is 14 amino acids. In germline, CDR1 is SEHNR, CDR2 FQNEAQ (reference sequence). Trimming took off 3 bases at V and 5 bases at J, with 14 bases between the two ends. The CDR3 DNA reads as TGTGCCAGCAGCTTTGGGGGGAGCATCGACGAGCAGTACTTC. It is translated as CASSFGGSIDEQYF. Filled out from reference TRBV7-9 and TRBJ2-7, the complete variable domain reads DTGVSQNPRHKITKRGQNVTFRCDPISEHNRLYWYRQTLGQGPEFLTYFQNEAQLEKSRLLSDRFSAERPKGSFSTLEIQRTEQGDSAMYLCASSFGGSIDEQYFGPGTRLTVT.

The chain couples TRBV7-9 to TRBJ2-6; the D is unclear. V was trimmed by 2 bases and J by 0 bases, leaving 5 bases between them. Germline V CDR1 and CDR2: SEHNR, FQNEAQ (reference sequence). The CDR3 is 15 residues long. The chain's CDR3 is CASSLRLSGANVLTF. CDR3 DNA: TGTGCCAGCAGCTTACGTCTCTCTGGGGCCAACGTCCTGACTTTC.

This chain links TRBV4-2 with TRBJ2-1; D unclear. The CDR3 contains 15 residues. The V gene lost 0 bases and the J gene lost 3 bases, with 9 bases spanning the gap. Looked up from germline, CDR1 is LGHNA and CDR2 is YNFKEQ. CDR3 in amino acids: CASSQESADYNEQFF. As DNA, the CDR3 is TGTGCCAGCAGCCAAGAATCGGCGGACTACAATGAGCAGTTCTTC.

The chain employs TRBV18 and TRBJ2-5; either TRBD1 or TRBD2 may supply D (5 bases each). The CDR3 contains 13 residues. Germline V CDR1 and CDR2: KGHSH, LQKENI. Trimming cost V 3 bases and J 2 bases, with 7 bases left between them. This chain's CDR3 is CASSPREQETQYF. In DNA, the CDR3 is TGTGCCAGCTCACCCAGGGAGCAAGAGACCCAGTACTTC.

This chain uses TRBV2 with TRBJ2-1, with 7 bases aligning to TRBD1. The V and J ends lost 6 bases and 5 bases, in that order; junction bases with no gene match: 7. Germline V lookup: CDR1 SNHLY, CDR2 FYNNEI. The CDR3 covers 14 residues. CDR3 bases: TGTGCCAGCAGGGTAGGGGGCTTTAACAATGAGCAGTTCTTC. It encodes CASRVGGFNNEQFF.

The V call is TRBV7-6, the J call TRBJ2-2; D unclear. Germline CDR1 SGHVS, CDR2 FNYEAQ. Trimming pared 1 base from V and 2 bases from J, leaving 8 bases between. CDR3 length equals 15 residues. The CDR3 is CASSLGAANTGELFF. DNA of the CDR3: TGTGCCAGCAGCTTAGGGGCGGCTAACACCGGGGAGCTGTTTTTT. The entire variable domain, with the rest obtained from reference TRBV7-6 and TRBJ2-2, is as follows: GAGVSQSPRYKVTKRGQDVALRCDPISGHVSLYWYRQALGQGPEFLTYFNYEAQQDKSGLPNDRFSAERPEGSISTLTIQRTEQRDSAMYRCASSLGAANTGELFFGEGSRLTVL.

The chain has TRBV29-1 and TRBJ2-7; D tentatively fits TRBD1 or TRBD2 (5 bases each). CDR1 and CDR2 (germline): SQVTM, ANQGSEA. V was shortened by 2 bases and J by 0 bases, with 20 bases between the two germline ends. CDR3 length: 17 residues. In DNA, the CDR3 is TGCAGCGTTGAACCCTACGACGGGACCGACTTCTCCTACGAGCAGTACTTC. Its protein is CSVEPYDGTDFSYEQYF.

The V and J genes are TRBV7-6 and TRBJ1-1, with a weak D call TRBD1 (6 bases). Germline lookup yields CDR1 SGHVS and CDR2 FNYEAQ. The CDR3 runs 14 residues. The V gene lost 1 base and the J gene lost 1 base, with 7 bases spanning the gap. CDR3 region: CASSLGGANTEAFF. In DNA, the CDR3 is TGTGCCAGCAGCTTAGGGGGGGCGAACACTGAAGCTTTCTTT.

This clone was counted a few times. The V gene is TRBV28, the J gene TRBJ2-7; perhaps TRBD2 as D (6 bases). The CDR3 runs to 15 residues. V shed 4 bases and J shed 0 bases, with 13 bases lying between them. Germline V lookup: CDR1 MDHEN, CDR2 SYDVKM. The CDR3 sequence: CASSSRDGSSYEQYF. DNA for the CDR3: TGTGCCAGCAGTTCCCGGGACGGGAGCTCCTACGAGCAGTACTTC. The whole variable domain, filled in from reference TRBV28 and TRBJ2-7, reads DVKVTQSSRYLVKRTGEKVFLECVQDMDHENMFWYRQDPGLGLRLIYFSYDVKMKEKGDIPEGYSVSREKKERFSLILESASTNQTSMYLCASSSRDGSSYEQYFGPGTRLTVT.

CDR3: CASSVGSALAPNYGYTF. The CDR3 bases are TGTGCCAGCAGCGTAGGCAGCGCCTTGGCCCCTAACTATGGCTACACCTTC. J is TRBJ1-2 and V is TRBV9; D uncertain. This CDR3 contains 17 residues. From germline, CDR1 is SGDLS and CDR2 YYNGEE. Trimming cost V 0 bases and J 0 bases, with 15 bases left between them.

The chain joins TRBV28 to TRBJ2-2; possible D gene TRBD2, 6 bases. The germline V gene has CDR1 MDHEN and CDR2 SYDVKM. Trimming left V 1 base short and J 0 bases short, with 24 bases between. The CDR3 sequence is 21 residues long. Here the CDR3 reads CASSLLITRGEDSTNTGELFF. CDR3 DNA: TGTGCCAGCAGTTTATTAATTACCCGCGGGGAAGACTCCACGAACACCGGGGAGCTGTTTTTT.

The CDR3 spells CASSYYRILGTNEKLFF. Written as DNA, the CDR3 is TGTGCCAGCAGCTATTACAGGATCCTCGGCACTAATGAAAAACTGTTTTTT. J is TRBJ1-4 and V is TRBV7-2, with a tentative D call TRBD1 (5 bases). The V gene's germline CDR1 is SGHTA and CDR2 FQGNSA. Trimming shortened V by 4 bases and J by 2 bases, and 17 bases separated the two germline ends. The CDR3 is 17 residues long.

This chain joins TRBV6-5 and TRBJ2-7; unclear D gene. V was shortened by 2 bases and J by 2 bases, with 7 bases between the two germline ends. Per the germline V gene, CDR1 is MNHEY and CDR2 is SVGAGI. The CDR3 runs to 13 residues. CDR3 residues: CASSYGVAYEQYF. For the CDR3, the DNA is TGTGCCAGCAGTTACGGGGTGGCCTACGAGCAGTACTTC.